These 9 T cell receptor beta chains came from one sample sequenced in a study of blood T cell repertoires in COVID-19. This table comes from immunoSEQ multiplex PCR, and its TCRdb copy is limited to in-frame clones, with some not included. The sample has about 270,000 clones; more than 75% are singletons. Sequenced: peripheral blood. These receptors all come from a man aged 40-50 years with active or convalescent COVID-19.

The chain uses TRBV19 and TRBJ2-1; 8 bases match TRBD2. Trimming cost V 2 bases and J 7 bases; bases outside gene matches: 7. Germline V gives CDR1 LNHDA, CDR2 SQIVND (reference sequence). CDR3 length: 15 residues. The CDR3 DNA reads as TGTGCCAGTAGTATAATAGCGGGGCGCGGGAATGAGCAGTTCTTC. Encoded protein: CASSIIAGRGNEQFF. Full variable domain (remainder filled in from reference TRBV19 and TRBJ2-1): DGGITQSPKYLFRKEGQNVTLSCEQNLNHDAMYWYRQDPGQGLRLIYYSQIVNDFQKGDIAEGYSVSREKKESFPLTVTSAQKNPTAFYLCASSIIAGRGNEQFFGPGTRLTVL.

This clone was counted a few times. The rearrangement joins TRBV6-1 to TRBJ1-1; D uncertain. The CDR3 length is 19 residues. V dropped 0 bases and J dropped 0 bases, with 20 bases sitting between them. CDR1 and CDR2 (germline): MNHNS, SASEGT. The CDR3 region is CASSEASLGYNDMNTEAFF. CDR3 nucleotides: TGTGCCAGCAGTGAAGCAAGCCTGGGCTATAATGACATGAACACTGAAGCTTTCTTT.

This clone was seen just once. The rearrangement joins TRBV25-1 to TRBJ1-2; TRBD1 is a possible D gene (6 bases). Trimming shortened V by 9 bases and J by 4 bases, and 12 bases separated the two germline ends. The CDR3 is 12 amino acids. From germline, CDR1 is MGHDK and CDR2 SYGVNS. CDR3 in amino acids: CASNRVGYGYTF. The CDR3 DNA sequence: TGTGCCAGTAACAGGGTCGGCTATGGCTACACCTTC.

The DNA of the CDR3 is TGCAGTGCTAGTTTCGGACAGGTTAACAATTCACCCCTCCACTTT. It specifies CSASFGQVNNSPLHF. J is TRBJ1-6 and V is TRBV20-1, with 7 bases fitting TRBD1. CDR1 and CDR2 (germline): DFQATT, SNEGSKA (reference sequence). The ends lost 3 bases at V and 7 bases at J; junction bases unmatched: 9. The CDR3 is 15 amino acids.

The chain combines TRBV9 with TRBJ2-7, with a weak D call TRBD1 (6 bases). The CDR3 loop spans 17 amino acids. Germline CDR1 reads SGDLS; CDR2 reads YYNGEE. The germline V and J ends were trimmed by 2 bases and 7 bases, with 25 bases remaining between them. The CDR3 DNA sequence: TGTGCCAGCAGCGTGGGGGTGGCCTCCGACAGGTCTCAGGAGCAGTACTTC. Its translation is CASSVGVASDRSQEQYF.

The chain couples TRBV30 to TRBJ2-5, with 7 bases fitting TRBD2. The CDR3 contains 13 residues. The V segment lost 8 bases and the J segment 2 bases; nucleotides outside the gene matches: 8. The germline V gene encodes CDR1 GTSNPN and CDR2 SVGIG (reference sequence). CDR3 sequence reads: CAGAAGIQETQYF. CDR3 coding DNA: TGTGCCGGAGCAGCGGGGATACAAGAGACCCAGTACTTC.

This chain uses TRBV6-1 with TRBJ2-2; a weak D match, TRBD1 (5 bases). Trimming took off 0 bases at V and 5 bases at J, with 10 bases between the two ends. CDR1 and CDR2 (germline): MNHNS, SASEGT. This CDR3 is built from 15 residues. CDR3 protein: CASSEAPGYTGELFF. The CDR3 DNA sequence: TGTGCCAGCAGTGAAGCCCCAGGGTATACCGGGGAGCTGTTTTTT.

A few counts support this clone. The gene calls are TRBV19 and TRBJ2-7, with 10 bases identical to TRBD2. Per the germline V gene, CDR1 is LNHDA and CDR2 is SQIVND (reference sequence). With V trimmed by 5 bases and J by 4 bases, 8 bases remained unmatched. The CDR3 is 15 amino acids. Written as DNA, the CDR3 is TGTGCCAGTAGTGTGCCTAGCGGGAGTCTGTACGAGCAGTACTTC. This codes for CASSVPSGSLYEQYF.

A remark on this clone: Relative to the germline gene, one junction end is altered; a read error may explain this. V is TRBV3-1 (or the pseudogene TRBV3-2) and J is TRBJ1-2; D gene ambiguous. The CDR3 is made up of 15 amino acids. Germline V gene data show CDR1 as LGHDT and CDR2 as YNNKEL (reference sequence). CDR3 sequence: CASNQEGGLTYGYTF. The CDR3 DNA follows: TGTGCCAGCAACCAAGAAGGCGGGTTAACCTATGGCTACACCTTC.